The 7 T cell receptor beta chains given below trace back to one sample, sequenced in a study of blood T cells in healthy people across ages. Sample-barcoded 5' priming and a J-beta primer mix drove a second PCR of 7 to 11 cycles. TCRdb independently ran MiXCR on the 5' RACE reads; one entry per CDR3 protein. The table lists about 780,000 distinct CDR3 sequences, 46% of them singletons, with 15% to 20% in the top ten. Sequenced: blood. These receptors all come from a man older than 75 in good health.

This clonotype was counted ten times or more. This chain joins TRBV4-2 and TRBJ2-3; a weak D match, TRBD2 (6 bases). Germline CDR1 reads LGHNA; CDR2 reads YNFKEQ. This CDR3 region has 15 residues. The germline V and J ends were trimmed by 1 base and 3 bases, with 11 bases remaining between them. The CDR3 DNA reads TGTGCCAGCAGCCAAGTGTCTAGCGCTACAGATACGCAGTATTTT. Its protein is CASSQVSSATDTQYF.

This chain connects TRBV10-3 to TRBJ2-7; D ambiguous. This CDR3 spans 13 amino acids. V lost 2 bases to trimming and J lost 3 bases, with 8 bases between them. Germline V CDR1 and CDR2: ENHRY, SYGVKD. CDR3 in DNA: TGTGCCATCAGTGAGCCACAGAACTACGAGCAGTACTTC. It is translated as CAISEPQNYEQYF.

This chain connects TRBV29-1 to TRBJ1-2; D ambiguous. This CDR3 contains 13 residues. The germline V gene has CDR1 SQVTM and CDR2 ANQGSEA. V lost 4 bases and J lost 2, with 11 bases in between. CDR3 sequence: CSVGNTLNYGYTF. The CDR3, as DNA: TGCAGCGTTGGAAACACCTTAAACTATGGCTACACCTTC.

As DNA, the CDR3 is TGTGCCACACAAAAGCGGGACAGCTCCTACAATGAGCAGTTCTTC. This encodes CATQKRDSSYNEQFF. The chain joins TRBV24-1 to TRBJ2-1; D tentatively reads TRBD1 or TRBD2 (7 bases each). The CDR3 has 15 amino acids. Trimming removed 10 bases at V and 0 bases at J, with 15 bases between. Germline V CDR1 and CDR2: KGHDR, SFDVKD.

The chain has TRBV14 and TRBJ2-1; tentative D call: TRBD2 (6 bases). Trimming stripped 6 bases from V and 11 bases from J, with 20 bases between. CDR3 length: 14 amino acids. Germline V lookup: CDR1 SGHDN, CDR2 FVKESK. DNA of the CDR3: TGTGCCAGCAGTCAAATATCGGGAGCGCCAAAGCAGTTCTTC. It yields the protein CASSQISGAPKQFF.

V gene TRBV5-6 combines with J gene TRBJ2-6; 11 bases match TRBD2. The length of the CDR3 is 18 residues. J was trimmed by 0 bases and V by 2 bases; bases with no gene match: 4. Germline V gene data show CDR1 as SGHDT and CDR2 as YYEEEE. Here the CDR3 DNA reads TGTGCCAGCAGCTTAGGTAGCGGGAGGGCCTCTGGGGCCAACGTCCTGACTTTC. Translated: CASSLGSGRASGANVLTF.

This clonotype appeared many times. The rearrangement joins TRBV24-1 to TRBJ2-1; maybe TRBD1 (5 bases). CDR3 length: 16 residues. CDR1 and CDR2 (germline): KGHDR, SFDVKD. V lost 6 bases, J lost 2 bases, and 16 bases lay in between. The CDR3 sequence: CATSFSGARTYNEQFF. In DNA, the CDR3 is TGTGCCACCAGTTTCTCTGGGGCAAGGACCTACAATGAGCAGTTCTTC.